The rows below give T cell receptor beta chains drawn from one sample of a study of regulatory T cells in long-lasting Graves disease. TCRdb redid the calling of the multiplex PCR reads with MiXCR, one entry per CDR3 protein. This sample yields 600,000 to 800,000 distinct CDR3 sequences, of which 25% to 30% are seen a single time; 35% to 55% belongs to the top ten. The specimen was peripheral blood mononuclear cells (PBMCs), collected when the disease was refractory, from a patient treated with antithyroid drugs. Receptors originate from a female donor with Graves disease. CDR3s include the opening cysteine and the closing phenylalanine or tryptophan. The D gene is left open where the match is weak. Clone size is not always given. Where it is, it says once, few, many or a class for expanded clones.

- TRBJ1-2 - TRBV7-2 TGTGCCAGCAGCTTAGTGTCCCCAGGGGCCTATGGCTACACCTTC CASSLVSPGAYGYTF
- TRBJ1-5 - TRBV28 TGTGCCAGCAGTTTCGGGGGGGGGGATCAGCCCCAGCATTTT CASSFGGGDQPQHF
- TRBJ1-5 many TRBV2 TGTGCCAGCAGTGTATCTGGGGGGTCGGGAGGGCCCCAGCATTTT CASSVSGGSGGPQHF
TRBD2 TRBJ2-1 - TRBV6-1 TGTGTCAGCAGTATCCCCGGACTAGCGCTACAGAATGAGCAGTTCTTC CVSSIPGLALQNEQFF
- TRBJ1-4 - TRBV4-1 TGCGCCAGCAGCCAAGACAGCCGTTATAATGAAAAACTGTTTTTT CASSQDSRYNEKLFF
- TRBJ1-1 - TRBV7-9 TGTGCCAGCAGGCCCGGGGCGTGGGAAGCTTTCTTT CASRPGAWEAFF
- TRBJ2-2 few TRBV4-1 TGCGCCAGCAGCCAAGAATCAAGGAGTGGGGCCGGGGAGCTGTTTTTT CASSQESRSGAGELFF
TRBD1 TRBJ1-1 many TRBV6-1 TGTGCCAGCAGTGAAGACGGGACAGTCGGCACTGAAGCTTTCTTT CASSEDGTVGTEAFF
TRBD2 TRBJ2-7 many TRBV28 TGTGCCAGCACCGAACTAGCGGGAGCGTACGAGCAGTACTTC CASTELAGAYEQYF
TRBD1 TRBJ2-5 few TRBV7-4 TGTGCCAGCAGCTCAACAGGGGTGGAGACCCAGTACTTC CASSSTGVETQYF
- TRBJ1-2 - TRBV28 TGTGCCAGCAGAATTGGTCGTGGCTACACCTTC CASRIGRGYTF
TRBD1 TRBJ1-2 many TRBV27 TGTGCCAGCAGTTTGGCGACAGGGGAGCGCTACACCTTC CASSLATGERYTF
TRBD1 TRBJ1-5 - TRBV7-2 TGTGCCAGCAGCTCCGAGACAGGGAGGCCGGATCAGCCCCAGCATTTT CASSSETGRPDQPQHF
TRBD1 TRBJ2-7 - TRBV28 TGTGCCAGTGGGGGGACAGGGGGCGCAGCGGGAGGGCCTCACGAGCAGTACTTC CASGGTGGAAGGPHEQYF
TRBD1 TRBJ1-1 many TRBV2 TGTGCCAGCAGGGGGACAGCCCACACTGAAGCTTTCTTT CASRGTAHTEAFF
TRBD1 TRBJ1-4 many TRBV11-2 TGTGCCAGCAGTTCGACAGGGGGGAATGAAAAACTGTTTTTT CASSSTGGNEKLFF
- TRBJ2-5 few TRBV5-1 TGCGCCAGCAGCTTGGTCGGACCAGCGGGGACCCAGTACTTC CASSLVGPAGTQYF
TRBD1 TRBJ1-5 - TRBV20-1 TGCAGTGCAACCGGGACAGGGGGTGATCCCCCTCTCAATCAGCCCCAGCATTTT CSATGTGGDPPLNQPQHF
- TRBJ2-5 - TRBV20-1 TGCAGTGCTAGGGACGGGAGCCAACGGACCCAGTACTTC CSARDGSQRTQYF
- TRBJ2-7 few TRBV3-1 TGTGCCAGCAGCCAAGTGGGAAGTCACTTCTACGAGCAGTACTTC CASSQVGSHFYEQYF
TRBD1 TRBJ1-1 few TRBV6-1 TGTGCCAGCAGCCACAGGGGAAGGGCGGACACTGAAGCTTTCTTT CASSHRGRADTEAFF
- TRBJ1-3 many TRBV2 TGTGCCAGCAGATCAGACAGGTACTCTGGAAACACCATATATTTT CASRSDRYSGNTIYF
TRBD1 TRBJ1-1 - TRBV7-9 TGTGCCAGCAGGCTCGGGACAGGGGGCTCGAACACTGAAGCTTTCTTT CASRLGTGGSNTEAFF
- TRBJ1-2 - TRBV3-1 TGTGCCAGCAGCCAACCAGGGAGTCACTATGGCTACACCTTC CASSQPGSHYGYTF
- TRBJ1-1 - TRBV10-3 TGTGCCATCAGTGAGTCGGGCCTCTCGAACACTGAAGCTTTCTTT CAISESGLSNTEAFF
- TRBJ1-1 - TRBV6-1 TGTGCCAGCAGTCCGCTAAAGTTGACAGCCAATGGCTCTGAAGCTTTCTTT CASSPLKLTANGSEAFF
- TRBJ1-5 - TRBV20-1 TGCAGTGCTAGAGCGGCACGATATAGCAATCAGCCCCAGCATTTT CSARAARYSNQPQHF
- TRBJ2-3 - TRBV11-2 TGTGCCAGCAGCTTAGTCCCGATCACAGATACGCAGTATTTT CASSLVPITDTQYF
TRBD1 TRBJ1-2 few TRBV12-3/TRBV12-4 TGTGCCAGCAACCTGCCAGGGGGGTATGGCTACACCTTC CASNLPGGYGYTF
- TRBJ1-5 - TRBV19 TGTGCCAGTACCCCCCGCCGGGGGAGCAATCAGCCCCAGCATTTT CASTPRRGSNQPQHF